One TCR beta chain is described in this entry. Germline assignment: CDR1 MNHEY and CDR2 SMNVEV (reference sequence). The germline V and J ends were trimmed by 3 bases and 2 bases, with 15 bases remaining between them. The CDR3 is made up of 16 amino acids. The table came from immunoSEQ multiplex PCR; TCRdb's copy has only in-frame clones and leaves some out. This table holds about 94,000 clones, roughly 70% found once. The sample is drawn from a study of blood T cell repertoires in COVID-19. The chain uses TRBV27 and TRBJ2-3; D uncertain. The sequencing sample was made of peripheral blood. The clonotype comes from a man between 65 and 85 years old with COVID-19, enrolled during active disease. The DNA for the CDR3 is TGTGCCAGCAGTTTCGAGCCGTCGTCTTTCACAGATACGCAGTATTTT. It specifies CASSFEPSSFTDTQYF.